One sample yielded the 5 T cell receptor beta chains listed below, sequenced in a study of blood T cell repertoires in COVID-19. The table came from immunoSEQ multiplex PCR; TCRdb's copy has only in-frame clones and leaves some out. Among about 270,000 clones listed, approximately 86% were seen once. Sequenced input: peripheral blood. The receptors shown here come from a man in his forties or fifties with active or convalescent COVID-19.

V usage is TRBV7-3 and J usage is TRBJ2-1, with 10 bases fitting TRBD2. With V trimmed by 5 bases and J by 10 bases, 17 bases remained unmatched. The CDR3 loop spans 17 amino acids. Germline V lookup: CDR1 SGHTA, CDR2 FQGTGA. The CDR3 protein is CASSLPPASGSLSEQFF. As DNA, the CDR3 is TGTGCCAGCAGCCTCCCCCCGGCTAGCGGGAGCCTAAGCGAGCAGTTCTTC.

V and J are TRBV5-5 and TRBJ2-3; D remains unclear. Deletions cut 2 bases from V and 2 bases from J, with 18 bases between. CDR3 length: 17 amino acids. Germline CDR1 is SGHKS and CDR2 is YYEKEE (reference sequence). CDR3 in amino acids: CASSFVTQSRSTDTQYF. The CDR3 nucleotides read TGTGCCAGCAGCTTCGTAACACAGAGCAGATCCACAGATACGCAGTATTTT.

The chain recombines TRBV28 with TRBJ2-7; D perhaps matches TRBD1 (6 bases). With 8 bases removed from V and 3 bases from J, the gap between germline ends came to 11 bases. The germline gives CDR1 MDHEN, CDR2 SYDVKM. CDR3 length: 12 residues. The CDR3 DNA is TGTGCCAGCGCCGGGACAATCTACGAGCAGTACTTC. Protein sequence: CASAGTIYEQYF.

The chain employs TRBV3-1 (or the pseudogene TRBV3-2) and TRBJ2-2; a weak D match, TRBD1 (5 bases). CDR1 and CDR2 (germline): LGHDT, YNNKEL (reference sequence). The V end lost 4 bases, the J end lost 4 bases, and 10 bases lay between the germline ends. CDR3 length: 14 residues. The chain's CDR3 is CASSLRQTTGELFF. In nucleotides, the CDR3 is TGTGCCAGCAGCCTCCGACAGACCACCGGGGAGCTGTTTTTT.

This chain connects TRBV7-9 to TRBJ2-1; 9 nucleotides match TRBD2. Germline values: CDR1 SEHNR, CDR2 FQNEAQ (reference sequence). Trimming took 3 bases from V and 7 from J; bases not matched to a gene: 7. The CDR3 is 15 residues long. Here the CDR3 DNA reads TGTGCCAGCAGCTTGGGGACTAGCTCCTCTAATGAGCAGTTCTTC. Protein sequence: CASSLGTSSSNEQFF.